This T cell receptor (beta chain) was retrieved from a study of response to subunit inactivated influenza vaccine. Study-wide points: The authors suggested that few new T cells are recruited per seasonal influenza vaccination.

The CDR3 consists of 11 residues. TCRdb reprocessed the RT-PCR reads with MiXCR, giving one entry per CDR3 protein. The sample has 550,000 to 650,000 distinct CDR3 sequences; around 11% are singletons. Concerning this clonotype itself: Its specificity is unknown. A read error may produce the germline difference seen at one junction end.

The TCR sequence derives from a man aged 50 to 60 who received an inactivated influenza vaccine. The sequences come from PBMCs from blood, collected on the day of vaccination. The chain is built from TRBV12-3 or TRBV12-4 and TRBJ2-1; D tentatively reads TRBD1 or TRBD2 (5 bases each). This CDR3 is CASSLGLAGDF. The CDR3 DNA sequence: TGTGCCAGCAGTTTGGGGCTAGCCGGGGACTTC.